Listed below are T cell receptor beta chains from one sample, sequenced in a study of OX40 agonist ivuxolimab in advanced cancers. The method was immunoSEQ multiplex PCR; TCRdb's version includes in-frame clones alone and lacks a portion of them. The sample consists of more than 60,000 clones, roughly three quarters of them appearing once. The material sequenced was CD4+ or CD8+ T cells sorted from blood, taken in a trial of the OX40 agonist ivuxolimab. These receptors came from an adult with an advanced solid tumor such as melanoma, head and neck, liver or kidney cancer. CDR3s include the opening cysteine and the closing phenylalanine or tryptophan. D genes are given only for firm matches. Clone size is not always given. Where it is, it says once, few, many or a class for expanded clones.

d_call j_call v_call clone_size cdr3_nt cdr3_aa
. TRBJ1-5 TRBV11-1 . TGTGCCAGCAGCTTAGGTAGTCAGCCCCAGCATTTT CASSLGSQPQHF
. TRBJ2-5 TRBV21-1 . TGTGCCAGCAGGGTCCAAGAGACCCAGTACTTC CASRVQETQYF
. TRBJ2-7 TRBV11-3 . TGTGCCAGCAGCTTAGAAAGCTACGAGCAGTACTTC CASSLESYEQYF
TRBD2 TRBJ2-1 TRBV19 . TGTGCCAGTAGTATACGGGGGGGACTAGGGAATGAGCAGTTCTTC CASSIRGGLGNEQFF
. TRBJ2-2 TRBV21-1 . TGTGCCAGCAGCAATCAGGGGGCGGAAAAGGCCGGGGAGCTGTTTTTT CASSNQGAEKAGELFF
TRBD1 TRBJ1-5 TRBV10-3 . TGTGCCATCAGTGAGTCTACAGGGGGTCAGCCCCAGCATTTT CAISESTGGQPQHF
. TRBJ2-7 TRBV11-3 . TGTGCCAGCAGCTTAGTCGGCGGCTACGAGCAGTACTTC CASSLVGGYEQYF
TRBD1 TRBJ2-1 TRBV11-3 . TGTGCCAGCAGGCCGACAGGGGGCAATGAGCAGTTCTTC CASRPTGGNEQFF
. TRBJ2-3 TRBV18 . TGTGCCAGCTCACCACCCAGAACAACAGGGCCTCCCCTCAACTTT CASSPPRTTGPPLNF
. TRBJ2-4 TRBV5-1 . TGCGCCAGCAGTCCGGAAGCCAAAAACATTCAGTACTTC CASSPEAKNIQYF
. TRBJ1-3 TRBV6-6 . TGTGCCAGCAGCCTCAGGGATATCGCTGGAAACACCATATATTTT CASSLRDIAGNTIYF
. TRBJ1-5 TRBV2 . TGTGCCAGCGTGAGGTCGGGGAGCAATCAGCCCCAGCATTTT CASVRSGSNQPQHF
. TRBJ2-1 TRBV29-1 . TGCAGCGTCTGCGGGGACTACAATGAGCAGTTCTTC CSVCGDYNEQFF
. TRBJ1-5 TRBV13 . TGTGCCAGCAGCCAGGGGTTCTTTAGCAATCAGCCCCAGCATTTT CASSQGFFSNQPQHF
. TRBJ1-3 TRBV4-3 . TGCGCCAGCAGCCCAGGCGTTGGTGGAAACACCATATATTTT CASSPGVGGNTIYF
. TRBJ1-1 TRBV18 . TGTGCCAGCTCACCTCCACCAAACACTGAAGCTTTCTTT CASSPPPNTEAFF
. TRBJ2-7 TRBV6-5 . TGTGCCAGCAGTTACTCGGGCCCTGGCGTCTACGAGCAGTACTTC CASSYSGPGVYEQYF
TRBD2 TRBJ2-1 TRBV7-8 . TGTGCCAGCAGCGCAACCTATAGCGGGAGGGCCTACAATGAGCAGTTCTTC CASSATYSGRAYNEQFF
. TRBJ2-2 TRBV6-5 . TGTGCCAGCTCTTCAGGGGGGACCGGGGAGCTGTTTTTT CASSSGGTGELFF
TRBD2 TRBJ2-7 TRBV5-1 . TGCGCCAGCAGCTTGGCGGCTAGCGGACCTTACGAGCAGTACTTC CASSLAASGPYEQYF
. TRBJ2-3 TRBV18 . TGTGCCAGCTCACCGTCGGGACCTTACACAGATACGCAGTATTTT CASSPSGPYTDTQYF
TRBD1 TRBJ2-7 TRBV19 . TGTGCCAGTAGTCCGACGAACAGGGGGCCATCCTACGAGCAGTACTTC CASSPTNRGPSYEQYF
. TRBJ1-1 TRBV10-3 . TGTGCCATCAGTGAGGCCTTCGACACTGAAGCTTTCTTT CAISEAFDTEAFF
TRBD1 TRBJ1-5 TRBV6-5 . TGTGCCAGCAGACTCGGACAGGGAAGCAATCAGCCCCAGCATTTT CASRLGQGSNQPQHF
. TRBJ2-5 TRBV7-9 . TGTGCCAGCAGCCCCGCGGGAGAGACCCAGTACTTC CASSPAGETQYF
. TRBJ2-7 TRBV11-2 . TGTGCCAGCAGCTCGATAGGCAGGTCCTACGAGCAGTACTTC CASSSIGRSYEQYF
TRBD1 TRBJ1-1 TRBV7-9 . TGTGCCAGCACCCGGGGACAGGGAATAGCTGAAGCTTTCTTT CASTRGQGIAEAFF
TRBD1 TRBJ2-7 TRBV7-9 . TGTGCCAGCAGCTTGGGCCTGACAGGGGCCGAGCAGTACTTC CASSLGLTGAEQYF
. TRBJ2-5 TRBV21-1 . TGTGCCAGCAGCACCCAGGGGAGAACAGGGCCCCCCCACCAAGAGACCCAGTACTTC CASSTQGRTGPPHQETQYF
TRBD1 TRBJ1-4 TRBV7-6 once TGTGCCAGCAGTTCAACCCAGGGGGCGGGTGAAAAACTGTTTTTT CASSSTQGAGEKLFF
TRBD1 TRBJ1-3 TRBV19 . TGTGCCAGTAGTCGGACAGGGACCTCTGGAAACACCATATATTTT CASSRTGTSGNTIYF
TRBD1 TRBJ2-1 TRBV19 . TGTGCCAGTAGTACGGTCGGGACAGGAGGCAATGAGCAGTTCTTC CASSTVGTGGNEQFF
TRBD1 TRBJ2-1 TRBV19 once TGTGCCAGTAGTCAACAGGGGGCGTCCTACAATGAGCAGTTCTTC CASSQQGASYNEQFF
. TRBJ2-7 TRBV6-5 . TGTGCCAGCAGACCTGGCGTACCCTACGAGCAGTACTTC CASRPGVPYEQYF
TRBD1 TRBJ2-5 TRBV13 . TGTGCCAGCAGCTTTGGTACAGGGGGCGTAGAGACCCAGTACTTC CASSFGTGGVETQYF
. TRBJ1-1 TRBV7-9 . TGTGCCAGCAGCCAGGGTGAAACTGAAGCTTTCTTT CASSQGETEAFF
. TRBJ1-4 TRBV11-2 . TGTGCCAGCAGCTTAGAATTGAGCTATAATGAAAAACTGTTTTTT CASSLELSYNEKLFF
TRBD1 TRBJ1-2 TRBV6-4 . TGTGCCAGCAGTGACTCGGAGACAGGGGTGGATGGCTACACCTTC CASSDSETGVDGYTF
TRBD1 TRBJ1-2 TRBV19 once TGTGCCAGTAGGACAGGGTATTCGAACTATGGCTACACCTTC CASRTGYSNYGYTF
. TRBJ1-1 TRBV6-4 . TGTGCCAGCAGTGACCCGACGGGGGCAGCTGGCACTGAAGCTTTCTTT CASSDPTGAAGTEAFF
. TRBJ1-1 TRBV5-6 . TGTGCCAGCAGCTTGGATGACAGCATTGGCACTGAAGCTTTCTTT CASSLDDSIGTEAFF